Listed below are T cell receptor beta chains from one sample, sequenced in a study of T-cell reconstitution after alpha-beta-depleted transplantation in children. TCRdb analysed the PCR reads with MiXCR anew, one entry per CDR3 protein. Of some 830,000 distinct CDR3 sequences in the sample, approximately 15% are singletons; the top ten hold under 6%. The sequencing used PBMCs, mostly from graft donor cells, collected 360 days after TCRalphabeta/CD19-depleted stem cell transplant. These receptors were collected from a male patient between 10 and 17 years old who had a stem cell transplant for acute lymphoblastic leukemia, so the T cells may come from the graft donor. Both conserved end residues are part of each CDR3. The D gene is left open where the match is weak. Not every row has a clone size; where given, it reads once, few, many or a size class.

length,V,D,size,J,CDR3,DNA
14,TRBV5-1,NA,NA,TRBJ2-3,CASSLPGTTDTQYF,TGCGCCAGCAGCTTGCCGGGGACTACAGATACGCAGTATTTT
13,TRBV9,NA,NA,TRBJ2-7,CASSGRGGYEQYF,TGTGCCAGCAGCGGAAGAGGTGGCTACGAGCAGTACTTC
13,TRBV20-1,NA,few,TRBJ2-5,CSASPYGLETQYF,TGCAGTGCTAGCCCGTATGGTTTGGAGACCCAGTACTTC
15,TRBV20-1,TRBD2,NA,TRBJ2-1,CSAPPGSGRYNEQFF,TGCAGTGCTCCCCCGGGTAGCGGGAGATACAATGAGCAGTTCTTC
15,TRBV18,NA,NA,TRBJ1-5,CASSPAAFSNQPQHF,TGTGCCAGCTCACCAGCGGCTTTTAGCAATCAGCCCCAGCATTTT
16,TRBV4-1,TRBD2,many,TRBJ2-3,CASSYRLAGGTDTQYF,TGCGCCAGCAGCTACAGACTAGCGGGAGGCACAGATACGCAGTATTTT
15,TRBV5-1,TRBD2,many,TRBJ2-1,CASGGGTSEFNEQFF,TGCGCCAGCGGCGGTGGGACTAGCGAGTTCAATGAGCAGTTCTTC
16,TRBV5-1,NA,NA,TRBJ2-1,CASSFVDSSYYNEQFF,TGCGCCAGCAGCTTCGTGGACTCTTCCTACTACAATGAGCAGTTCTTC
16,TRBV12-3/TRBV12-4,TRBD1,many,TRBJ1-2,CASSLYPRQGKGGYTF,TGTGCCAGCAGTTTGTATCCGAGACAGGGGAAAGGGGGCTACACCTTC
15,TRBV19,TRBD1,NA,TRBJ2-7,CASSTAGTGHYEQYF,TGTGCCAGTAGTACCGCCGGGACAGGGCACTACGAGCAGTACTTC
15,TRBV19,NA,NA,TRBJ2-1,CASSITRTDHNEQFF,TGTGCCAGTAGTATCACACGGACAGACCACAATGAGCAGTTCTTC
13,TRBV5-1,NA,NA,TRBJ2-3,CASSSTKQGTQYF,TGCGCCAGCAGCTCGACGAAACAGGGCACGCAGTATTTT
17,TRBV5-1,TRBD2,NA,TRBJ2-1,CASSLRLAGAVYNEQFF,TGCGCCAGCAGCTTGCGACTAGCGGGAGCCGTCTACAATGAGCAGTTCTTC
13,TRBV20-1,NA,NA,TRBJ1-2,CSARGGIYYGYTF,TGCAGTGCTAGAGGCGGGATCTACTATGGCTACACCTTC
15,TRBV11-2,TRBD1,few,TRBJ2-7,CASSRSGTGYYEQYF,TGTGCCAGCAGCAGATCCGGGACAGGGTATTACGAGCAGTACTTC
14,TRBV12-3/TRBV12-4,NA,few,TRBJ1-5,CASSPERRHQPQHF,TGTGCCAGCAGCCCCGAGAGGAGACATCAGCCCCAGCATTTT
15,TRBV20-1,TRBD2,many,TRBJ2-1,CSATLGTSGRVEQFF,TGCAGTGCTACCTTAGGGACTAGCGGGAGGGTTGAGCAGTTCTTC
15,TRBV19,NA,few,TRBJ1-2,CASSISTGNLYGYTF,TGTGCCAGTAGTATATCAACAGGGAATCTCTATGGCTACACCTTC
17,TRBV5-1,NA,NA,TRBJ2-1,CASSSSRGISSYNEQFF,TGCGCCAGCAGCTCATCCAGGGGTATAAGCTCCTACAATGAGCAGTTCTTC
12,TRBV12-3/TRBV12-4,NA,NA,TRBJ2-3,CASNSWWGAQYF,TGTGCCAGCAACTCCTGGTGGGGGGCGCAATATTTT
12,TRBV7-9,NA,few,TRBJ1-2,CASTLTGGGYTF,TGTGCCAGCACCCTCACGGGGGGTGGCTACACCTTC
14,TRBV6-5,NA,few,TRBJ2-7,CASVLAAGTYEQYF,TGTGCCAGCGTACTGGCCGCCGGAACCTACGAGCAGTACTTC
16,TRBV6-2/TRBV6-3,NA,NA,TRBJ2-3,CASSYSREGPTDTQYF,TGTGCCAGCAGTTACTCCCGAGAGGGACCCACAGATACGCAGTATTTT
13,TRBV4-1,NA,NA,TRBJ2-4,CASSDPRGNIQYF,TGCGCCAGCTCTGACCCCCGGGGGAACATTCAGTACTTC
16,TRBV4-2,NA,NA,TRBJ2-7,CASSSRSGLSSYEQYF,TGTGCCAGCAGCTCCCGTTCCGGTTTAAGCTCCTACGAGCAGTACTTC
17,TRBV12-3/TRBV12-4,TRBD2,NA,TRBJ2-3,CASRATPGLAPTDTQYF,TGTGCCAGCAGGGCGACCCCGGGACTAGCGCCAACAGATACGCAGTATTTT
17,TRBV6-2/TRBV6-3,TRBD1,NA,TRBJ2-5,CASSMRGTVGIQETQYF,TGTGCCAGCAGCATGCGTGGGACAGTGGGGATCCAAGAGACCCAGTACTTC
18,TRBV27,TRBD2,NA,TRBJ2-1,CASSLSSTSGRSYNEQFF,TGTGCCAGCAGTTTATCCTCGACTAGCGGGAGGTCCTACAATGAGCAGTTCTTC
16,TRBV7-9,TRBD1,NA,TRBJ2-7,CASSPSVGQVIDEQYF,TGTGCCAGCAGCCCGAGCGTGGGACAGGTTATCGACGAGCAGTACTTC
16,TRBV4-1,TRBD1,NA,TRBJ2-2,CASSQGQGGRSGELFF,TGCGCCAGCAGCCAAGGACAGGGCGGCAGATCCGGGGAGCTGTTTTTT
22,TRBV6-2/TRBV6-3,TRBD1,many,TRBJ2-1,CASSHRDRSLARLWGYNNEQFF,TGTGCCAGCAGTCACCGGGACAGGAGTCTTGCCCGACTGTGGGGCTACAATAATGAGCAGTTCTTC
11,TRBV12-3/TRBV12-4,TRBD1,NA,TRBJ2-2,CAWTGPGELFF,TGTGCTTGGACAGGGCCCGGGGAGCTGTTTTTT
15,TRBV29-1,NA,NA,TRBJ2-5,CSVETTGSGIETQYF,TGCAGCGTCGAGACTACGGGGTCCGGGATCGAGACCCAGTACTTC
14,TRBV15,NA,NA,TRBJ2-7,CATSPRDNAYEQYF,TGTGCCACCAGCCCCCGGGACAATGCCTACGAGCAGTACTTC
17,TRBV4-2,TRBD1,NA,TRBJ2-5,CASSLGQGAILVETQYF,TGTGCCAGCAGCCTCGGACAGGGGGCCATTTTGGTGGAGACCCAGTACTTC
14,TRBV3-1,NA,NA,TRBJ2-5,CASSPPNYQETQYF,TGTGCCAGCAGCCCCCCAAACTACCAAGAGACCCAGTACTTC
15,TRBV5-1,TRBD2,few,TRBJ2-3,CASSVERESTDTQYF,TGCGCCAGCAGCGTGGAGCGGGAGAGCACAGATACGCAGTATTTT
15,TRBV4-2,NA,NA,TRBJ2-7,CASSQGGLGAWEQYF,TGTGCCAGCAGCCAAGGGGGTTTGGGCGCCTGGGAGCAGTACTTC
13,TRBV7-9,NA,few,TRBJ1-1,CASSISGLTEAFF,TGTGCCAGCAGCATTTCAGGGCTTACTGAAGCTTTCTTT
12,TRBV29-1,NA,many,TRBJ2-7,CSGLQNDYEQYF,TGCAGCGGGCTACAAAACGACTACGAGCAGTACTTC
15,TRBV5-1,NA,few,TRBJ1-5,CASSIDSFPHQPQHF,TGCGCCAGCAGCATCGACAGCTTCCCCCATCAGCCCCAGCATTTT
16,TRBV2,NA,few,TRBJ2-5,CASSDRLKAYQETQYF,TGTGCCAGCAGTGATCGACTCAAAGCGTACCAAGAGACCCAGTACTTC
15,TRBV27,TRBD1,many,TRBJ2-2,CASSHRQGGTGELFF,TGTGCCAGCAGTCACAGACAGGGGGGCACCGGGGAGCTGTTTTTT